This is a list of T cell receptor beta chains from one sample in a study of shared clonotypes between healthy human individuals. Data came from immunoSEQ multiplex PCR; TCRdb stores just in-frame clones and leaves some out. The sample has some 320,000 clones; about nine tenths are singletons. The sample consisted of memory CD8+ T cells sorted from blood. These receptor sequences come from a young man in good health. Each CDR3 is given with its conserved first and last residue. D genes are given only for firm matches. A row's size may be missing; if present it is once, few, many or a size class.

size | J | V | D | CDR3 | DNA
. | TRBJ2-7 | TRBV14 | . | CASSLSGTRSYEQYF | TGTGCCAGCAGCCTATCAGGGACACGGTCCTACGAGCAGTACTTC
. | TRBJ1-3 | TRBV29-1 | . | CRRHGGSGNTIYF | TGCAGAAGACACGGGGGCTCTGGAAACACCATATATTTT
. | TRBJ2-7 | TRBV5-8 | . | CASSLVLIGNGEQYF | TGTGCCAGCAGCTTGGTCCTAATCGGGAACGGGGAGCAGTACTTC
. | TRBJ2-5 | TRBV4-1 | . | CASSQDRGRMETQYF | TGCGCCAGCAGCCAAGATCGGGGCCGAATGGAGACCCAGTACTTC
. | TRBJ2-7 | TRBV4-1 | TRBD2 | CASSTNPRTSSYEQYF | TGCGCCAGCAGTACGAACCCCCGGACTAGCTCCTACGAGCAGTACTTC
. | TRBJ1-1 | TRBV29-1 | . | CSFRRYRGGTEAFF | TGCAGCTTCCGTCGATATAGGGGTGGCACTGAAGCTTTCTTT
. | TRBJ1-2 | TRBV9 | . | CASSVEGHGYTF | TGTGCCAGCAGCGTAGAGGGACATGGCTACACCTTC
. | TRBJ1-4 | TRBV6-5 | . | CASSQDSGKLFF | TGTGCCAGCAGTCAGGACTCGGGAAAACTGTTTTTT
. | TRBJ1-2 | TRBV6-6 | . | CASSYSLGHRYYGYTF | TGTGCCAGCAGTTACTCGCTAGGGCACCGATACTATGGCTACACCTTC
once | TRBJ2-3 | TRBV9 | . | CASSVVGGHITDTQYF | TGTGCCAGCAGCGTAGTGGGGGGGCATATCACAGATACGCAGTATTTT
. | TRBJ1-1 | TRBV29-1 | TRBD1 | CSVEGDSKGRNTEAFF | TGCAGCGTTGAAGGGGACAGCAAGGGGCGGAACACTGAAGCTTTCTTT
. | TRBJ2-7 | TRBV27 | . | CASSSSGTPTDEQYF | TGTGCCAGCAGTTCGTCCGGGACCCCGACTGACGAGCAGTACTTC
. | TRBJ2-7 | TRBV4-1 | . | CASSQVLAPSYEQYF | TGCGCCAGCAGCCAAGTATTAGCGCCTTCCTACGAGCAGTACTTC
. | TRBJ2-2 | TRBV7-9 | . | CASRHTQGQNTGELFF | TGTGCCAGCAGGCATACACAGGGACAGAACACCGGGGAGCTGTTTTTT
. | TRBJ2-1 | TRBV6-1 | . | CASSGPGGLYNEQFF | TGTGCCAGCAGTGGGCCTGGAGGACTTTACAATGAGCAGTTCTTC
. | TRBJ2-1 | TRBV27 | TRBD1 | CASSRQGTYNEQFF | TGTGCCAGCAGTAGACAGGGCACCTACAATGAGCAGTTCTTC
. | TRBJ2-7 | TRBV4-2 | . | CASSQAQSSYEQYF | TGTGCCAGCAGCCAAGCTCAAAGCTCCTACGAGCAGTACTTC
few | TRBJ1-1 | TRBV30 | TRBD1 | CAWSQTGVTEAFF | TGTGCCTGGAGCCAAACAGGGGTCACTGAAGCTTTCTTT
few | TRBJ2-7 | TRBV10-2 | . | CASRWTPAYEQYF | TGCGCCAGCCGATGGACGCCAGCCTACGAGCAGTACTTC
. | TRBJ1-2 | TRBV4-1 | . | CASSLRDLANYGYTF | TGCGCCAGCAGCCTCCGGGATTTAGCTAACTATGGCTACACCTTC
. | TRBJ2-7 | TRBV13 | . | CASSLGQEQYF | TGTGCCAGCAGCTTAGGACAGGAGCAGTACTTC
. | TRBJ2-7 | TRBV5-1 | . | CASSLSVESYEQYF | TGCGCCAGCAGCCTCTCTGTGGAATCCTACGAGCAGTACTTC
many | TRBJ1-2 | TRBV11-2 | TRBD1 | CASSPGQGRLEVYGYTF | TGTGCCAGCAGCCCAGGACAGGGGCGCCTGGAGGTTTATGGCTACACCTTC
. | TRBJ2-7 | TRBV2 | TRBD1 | CASSGSRDRETYEQYF | TGTGCCAGCAGTGGATCCCGGGACAGGGAAACCTACGAGCAGTACTTC
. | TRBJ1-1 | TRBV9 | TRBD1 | CASSVRGDRASTNTEAFF | TGTGCCAGCAGCGTTCGGGGGGACAGGGCCTCCACGAACACTGAAGCTTTCTTT
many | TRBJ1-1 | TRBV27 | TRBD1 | CASRTGPTEAFF | TGTGCCAGCCGGACAGGGCCGACTGAAGCTTTCTTT
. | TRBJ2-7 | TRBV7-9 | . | CASSLPLGGDDSYEQYF | TGTGCCAGCAGCTTACCTCTAGGAGGGGACGACTCCTACGAGCAGTACTTC
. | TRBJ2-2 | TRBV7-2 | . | CASSLAGYDTGELFF | TGTGCCAGCAGCTTAGCGGGGTACGACACCGGGGAGCTGTTTTTT
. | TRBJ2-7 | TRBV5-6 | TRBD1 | CASSFGTGAYEQYF | TGTGCCAGCAGCTTTGGGACAGGGGCCTACGAGCAGTACTTC
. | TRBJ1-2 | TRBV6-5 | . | CASSLSGAYYGYTF | TGTGCCAGCAGCCTCTCAGGGGCTTACTATGGCTACACCTTC
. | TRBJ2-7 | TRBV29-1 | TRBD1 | CSVKTTGGPSYEQYF | TGCAGCGTGAAGACGACAGGGGGCCCCTCCTACGAGCAGTACTTC
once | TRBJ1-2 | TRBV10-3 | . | CAIRPAGGYTF | TGTGCCATCAGGCCCGCGGGAGGCTACACCTTC
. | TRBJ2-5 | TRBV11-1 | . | CASSLIPEGGETQYF | TGTGCCAGCAGCTTAATTCCGGAAGGGGGGGAGACCCAGTACTTC
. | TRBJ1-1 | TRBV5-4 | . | CASSLVPTLNTEAFF | TGTGCCAGCAGCTTGGTCCCCACACTGAACACTGAAGCTTTCTTT
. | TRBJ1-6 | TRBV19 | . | CASSMFAGAYNSPLHF | TGTGCCAGTAGTATGTTTGCAGGCGCCTATAATTCACCCCTCCACTTT
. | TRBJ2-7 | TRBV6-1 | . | CASSEYDSYEQYF | TGTGCCAGCAGTGAATATGATTCCTACGAGCAGTACTTC
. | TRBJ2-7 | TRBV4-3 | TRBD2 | CASSPGLAVSYEQYF | TGCGCCAGCAGCCCTGGACTAGCGGTTTCCTACGAGCAGTACTTC
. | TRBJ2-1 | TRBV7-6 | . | CASSLGGYEQFF | TGTGCCAGCAGCTTAGGGGGGTACGAGCAGTTCTTC
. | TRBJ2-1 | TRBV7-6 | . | CASSLDLHNEQFF | TGTGCCAGCAGCTTAGATCTACACAATGAGCAGTTCTTC
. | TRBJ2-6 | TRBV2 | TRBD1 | CASSGDRGHSGANVLTF | TGTGCCAGCAGTGGGGACAGGGGGCACTCTGGGGCCAACGTCCTGACTTTC
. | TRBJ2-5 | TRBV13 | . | CASRAEAGETQYF | TGTGCCAGCAGGGCCGAAGCCGGAGAGACCCAGTACTTC
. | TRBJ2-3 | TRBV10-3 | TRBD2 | CAISRTSDPDTQYF | TGTGCCATCAGTCGGACTAGCGATCCAGATACGCAGTATTTT
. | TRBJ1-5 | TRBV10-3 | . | CAISESRVSNQPQHF | TGTGCCATCAGTGAGTCCAGAGTTAGCAATCAGCCCCAGCATTTT
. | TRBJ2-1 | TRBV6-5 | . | CASSYLDSYNEQFF | TGTGCCAGCAGTTACCTGGACAGTTACAATGAGCAGTTCTTC